This passage covers 26 T cell receptor beta chains from one sample sequenced in a study of breast tumors, draining lymph nodes, adjacent tissues. Axillary draining lymph nodes of breast cancer patients supplied the node samples. TCRdb analysed the multiplex PCR reads with MiXCR anew, one entry per CDR3 protein. This sample has some 120,000 distinct CDR3 sequences; approximately 22% occur once, and the top ten carry 2.2%. The specimen sequenced was axillary lymph node tissue. The receptor set was obtained from a female donor with breast cancer. Some clones in this sample may be carry-over from other donors' samples.

This clonotype was detected many times. J is TRBJ1-2 and V is TRBV6-6; D unresolved. V was trimmed by 6 bases and J by 0 bases, leaving 5 bases between them. The CDR3 consists of 12 residues. Germline V CDR1 and CDR2: MNHNY, SVGAGI (reference sequence). This CDR3 is CASSDTNYGYTF. CDR3 nucleotides: TGTGCCAGCAGCGATACTAACTATGGCTACACCTTC.

Details on this clonotype: This may stem from a read error, because a much larger clone lies one nucleotide away. The gene calls are TRBV7-9 and TRBJ1-2; 7 nucleotides agree with TRBD1. CDR3 length: 12 residues. Germline-derived CDR1 and CDR2 are SEHNR and FQNEAQ (reference sequence). The CDR3 DNA is TGTGCCAGCAGCTCCCCCCAGGGGGGCTGCACCTTC. This sequence encodes CASSSPQGGCTF.

This clonotype showed up many times. The chain recombines TRBV20-1 with TRBJ1-2; D is undetermined. The CDR3 loop spans 14 amino acids. CDR1 and CDR2 (germline): DFQATT, SNEGSKA (reference sequence). V dropped 1 base and J dropped 7 bases, with 16 bases sitting between them. The CDR3 DNA reads TGCAGTGCTAGAGGGGAGGGATCACCTATTGGCTACACCTTC. Protein sequence: CSARGEGSPIGYTF.

This clonotype was picked up many times. This rearrangement joins TRBV27 to TRBJ2-3; 11 nucleotides align to TRBD2. Germline V gives CDR1 MNHEY, CDR2 SMNVEV (reference sequence). Unmatched junction bases numbered 16, after V lost 5 bases and J lost 0 bases. The CDR3 has 20 amino acids. DNA for the CDR3: TGTGCCAGCAGTACGACGCCTCCCTATAGCGGGAGGGTTAGCACAGATACGCAGTATTTT. It codes for CASSTTPPYSGRVSTDTQYF.

This sequence joins TRBV19 and TRBJ1-2; 7 bases are a match to TRBD1. Looked up from germline, CDR1 is LNHDA and CDR2 is SQIVND (reference sequence). V shed 4 bases and J 6 bases; nucleotides not matched to a gene: 11. The CDR3 totals 15 residues. The chain's CDR3 is CASSTRASGQHGYTF. In DNA, the CDR3 is TGTGCCAGTAGTACTAGAGCCTCGGGACAGCATGGCTACACCTTC.

This clonotype was recorded at least ten times. The rearrangement links TRBV18 to TRBJ2-5; tentatively, D is TRBD2 (7 bases). There are 13 residues in the CDR3. Trimming removed 4 bases from V and 5 bases from J, with 11 bases in between. Germline V lookup: CDR1 KGHSH, CDR2 LQKENI. The CDR3 DNA reads as TGTGCCAGCTCACGCGGGGGCGAGGAGACCCAGTACTTC. Translation gives CASSRGGEETQYF.

This clonotype was found many times. This chain connects TRBV29-1 to TRBJ1-6, with no clear D. V was trimmed by 4 bases and J by 8 bases, leaving 6 bases between them. CDR1 and CDR2 (germline): SQVTM, ANQGSEA. This CDR3 is built from 11 residues. CDR3 DNA sequence: TGCAGCGTTGGCGAAGATTCACCCCTCCACTTT. Translation gives CSVGEDSPLHF.

On this clonotype: This may come from a read error, since a much larger clone is one base off. The chain links TRBV12-3 or TRBV12-4 to TRBJ2-5, with D possibly TRBD1 on 5 matching bases. Matching the DNA end better, TRBJ2-7 makes the J call doubtful. There are 12 residues in the CDR3. The CDR3 nucleotides read TGTGCCAGCACCACCCAGGGCTACGAGCAGTACTTC. Amino acid sequence: CASTTQGYEQYF.

This clonotype was picked up a small number of times. A single base separates this from a much larger clone, so it may be a read error. This rearrangement joins TRBV2 to TRBJ2-5, with D perhaps TRBD2 (7 bases). The CDR3 spans 15 residues. CDR1 and CDR2 (germline): SNHLY, FYNNEI. In nucleotides, the CDR3 is TGTGCCGGCAGTGAAATCGGGGGGCGCTGGGAGACCCAGTACTTC. This gives the protein CAGSEIGGRWETQYF. Filled out from reference TRBV2 and TRBJ2-5, the complete variable domain reads EPEVTQTPSHQVTQMGQEVILRCVPISNHLYFYWYRQILGQKVEFLVSFYNNEISEKSEIFDDQFSVERPDGSNFTLKIRSTKLEDSAMYFCAGSEIGGRWETQYFGPGTRLLVL.

The gene calls are TRBV28 and TRBJ2-7; a weak D match, TRBD1 (5 bases). Germline CDR1 and CDR2: MDHEN and SYDVKM. The CDR3 consists of 13 residues. V gave up 6 bases and J gave up 2 bases, with 11 bases separating them. The CDR3 here is CASRRGGPYEQYF. DNA of the CDR3: TGTGCCAGCAGAAGGGGCGGCCCCTACGAGCAGTACTTC.

This clonotype occurred many times. V gene TRBV20-1 combines with J gene TRBJ2-5; 7 positions match TRBD1. Germline V gene sequence: CDR1 DFQATT, CDR2 SNEGSKA (reference sequence). Trimming at V came to 0 bases and at J to 5 bases, leaving 9 bases not matched to a gene. The CDR3 consists of 15 residues. The CDR3 region is CSARDGQVRGETQYF. The DNA of the CDR3 is TGCAGTGCTAGAGACGGACAGGTGAGAGGGGAGACCCAGTACTTC.

This clonotype occurred many times. The rearrangement joins TRBV7-9 to TRBJ2-7, with D tentatively TRBD1 (6 bases). The CDR3 sequence is 15 residues long. V was pared by 4 bases and J by 7 bases, with 20 bases between. CDR1 and CDR2 from the germline V gene are SEHNR and FQNEAQ (reference sequence). CDR3 nucleotide sequence: TGTGCCAGCAGCTCACGAGGGACATTCCACCCTGAGCAGTACTTC. It encodes CASSSRGTFHPEQYF.

The table lists this clonotype with a count of one. A read error may explain this, as a much larger clone is one base away. The chain links TRBV7-8 to TRBJ1-5, with D unclear. The V gene's germline CDR1 is SGHVS and CDR2 FQNEAQ. CDR3 length equals 13 residues. In nucleotides, the CDR3 is TGTGCCTGCAGCTTCAGTCCAGGTCAGCCCCAGCATTTT. Translation: CACSFSPGQPQHF.

This clonotype was recorded at least ten times. The genes are TRBV4-1 and TRBJ2-3; TRBD2 might be the D (5 bases). This CDR3 region has 15 residues. Germline CDR1 is MGHRA and CDR2 is YSYEKL. With 0 bases removed from V and 6 bases from J, the gap between germline ends came to 13 bases. The CDR3 DNA is TGCGCCAGCAGCCAAGATGCGGGTAGCGCCGATACGCAGTATTTT. Translating gives CASSQDAGSADTQYF.

This clonotype was observed many times. The chain combines TRBV18 with TRBJ1-2; TRBD1 is a possible D gene (6 bases). Germline values: CDR1 KGHSH, CDR2 LQKENI. The CDR3 extends over 14 amino acids. V was pared by 4 bases and J by 8 bases, with 17 bases between. CDR3 protein: CASSRREQGLGYTF. For the CDR3, the DNA is TGTGCCAGCTCACGAAGGGAACAGGGACTGGGCTACACCTTC.

The sample holds many counts of this clonotype. This chain joins TRBV5-1 and TRBJ2-7, with D uncertain. The V end was cut by 3 bases, the J end by 3 bases, with 10 bases between. The CDR3 runs 13 residues. Germline V CDR1 and CDR2: SGHRS, YFSETQ. The CDR3 bases are TGCGCCAGCAGCTCGAATATAGGCTACGAGCAGTACTTC. Protein sequence: CASSSNIGYEQYF. Supplemented by reference TRBV5-1 and TRBJ2-7, the full variable domain reads KAGVTQTPRYLIKTRGQQVTLSCSPISGHRSVSWYQQTPGQGLQFLFEYFSETQRNKGNFPGRFSGRQFSNSRSEMNVSTLELGDSALYLCASSSNIGYEQYFGPGTRLTVT.

This clonotype was picked up many times. V is TRBV27 and J is TRBJ2-3; D possibly corresponds to TRBD2 (5 bases). Germline CDR1 is MNHEY and CDR2 is SMNVEV (reference sequence). This CDR3 has 14 amino acids. Deletions cut 8 bases from V and 3 bases from J, with 15 bases between. The CDR3 bases are TGTGCCAGCGCCGGACTCGCCGCGACAGATACGCAGTATTTT. Its protein is CASAGLAATDTQYF.

For this clonotype: A much larger clone differs by one base, so this may be a read error. The genes are TRBV12-3 or TRBV12-4 and TRBJ1-5; possible D gene TRBD1, 5 bases. Trimming cost V 1 base and J 2 bases, with 9 bases left between them. This CDR3 is built from 15 residues. This chain's CDR3 is CASSLGCRGNQPQHF. The CDR3 coding sequence is TGTGCCAGCAGTTTAGGGTGCAGGGGCAATCAGCCCCAGCATTTT.

This clonotype was observed a handful of times. The chain uses TRBV28 and TRBJ2-3, with 8 bases identical to TRBD1. The CDR3 loop spans 14 amino acids. Losses at the gene ends were 5 bases for V and 4 bases for J; bases not matched to a gene: 5. Germline lookup yields CDR1 MDHEN and CDR2 SYDVKM. This CDR3 is CASSPGGWADTQYF. The CDR3 coding sequence is TGTGCCAGCAGTCCAGGGGGCTGGGCAGATACGCAGTATTTT.

This clonotype was counted a few times. The rearrangement uses TRBV28 and TRBJ1-4; 12 nucleotides align to TRBD1. CDR1 and CDR2 from the germline V gene are MDHEN and SYDVKM. V lost 1 base and J lost 10; bases outside the gene matches: 13. The CDR3 runs 18 residues. CDR3 coding DNA: TGTGCCAGCAGTTTATTAGCGGGGACAGGGGGCACGCGCGTAAAACTGTTTTTT. This translates into CASSLLAGTGGTRVKLFF.

The table lists this clonotype with many counts. The rearrangement uses TRBV28 and TRBJ2-3, with 10 bases that match TRBD2. This CDR3 has 19 residues. V lost 5 bases, J lost 0 bases, and 14 bases stayed unmatched. CDR1 MDHEN and CDR2 SYDVKM come from the germline V gene. The CDR3 here is CASSLSPTETSGSTDTQYF. In DNA, the CDR3 is TGTGCCAGCAGTCTCTCCCCGACCGAGACTAGCGGGAGCACAGATACGCAGTATTTT.

This clonotype was recorded many times. The chain links TRBV4-1 to TRBJ2-5, with 9 bases matching TRBD1. V shed 4 bases and J 4 bases; nucleotides not matched to a gene: 7. The CDR3 sequence is 15 residues long. Germline CDR1 and CDR2: MGHRA and YSYEKL. CDR3 bases: TGCGCCAGCAGCCTCGGGGACAGGGAGGCAGAGACCCAGTACTTC. It codes for CASSLGDREAETQYF.

This clonotype was seen many times. This rearrangement joins TRBV20-1 to TRBJ1-6; D remains ambiguous. The germline CDR1 and CDR2 sequences are DFQATT and SNEGSKA (reference sequence). The V gene lost 2 bases and the J gene lost 7 bases, with 12 bases spanning the gap. The CDR3 loop spans 14 amino acids. The CDR3, as DNA: TGCAGTGCTAGATCCACGGGCAACAATTCACCCCTCCACTTT. It translates to CSARSTGNNSPLHF.

V and J are TRBV4-3 and TRBJ1-2; 12 bases match TRBD1. The CDR3 loop spans 15 amino acids. V lost 4 bases and J lost 3; bases outside the gene matches: 3. Germline assignment: CDR1 LGHNA and CDR2 YSLEER. The CDR3 reads CASSRDRGRDYGYTF. CDR3 in DNA: TGCGCCAGCAGCCGGGACAGGGGGCGAGACTATGGCTACACCTTC.

This clonotype was seen repeatedly, ten times or more. The chain combines TRBV2 with TRBJ2-1; 11 positions agree with TRBD2. With 4 bases clipped from V and 5 bases from J, the junction kept 4 bases outside the gene matches. The CDR3 is 15 residues long. The germline V gene encodes CDR1 SNHLY and CDR2 FYNNEI. CDR3 amino acids: CASSVTGLADNEQFF. In DNA form, the CDR3 reads TGTGCCAGCAGTGTAACGGGACTAGCGGACAATGAGCAGTTCTTC.

The rearrangement uses TRBV12-3 or TRBV12-4 and TRBJ2-2; D gene ambiguous. This CDR3 spans 14 amino acids. V dropped 8 bases and J dropped 0 bases, with 10 bases sitting between them. CDR3 in amino acids: CASWPTTNTGELFF. As DNA, the CDR3 is TGTGCCAGCTGGCCTACTACGAACACCGGGGAGCTGTTTTTT.